A selection of T cell receptor beta chains follows, all from one sample in a study of shared clonotypes between healthy human individuals. TCRdb's copy holds only in-frame clones and misses some; the assay was immunoSEQ multiplex PCR. The sample holds 650,000 to 700,000 clones, about nine tenths seen once. The specimen sequenced was memory CD8+ T cells from PBMCs. The receptors stem from a man aged 18 to 29 in good health. Some clones in this sample may be carry-over from other donors' samples. Both conserved end residues are part of each CDR3. Each record gives: CDR3 protein, J gene, V gene.

CDR3: CASSLPLAGGPNEQFF
J: TRBJ2-1
V: TRBV7-9

CDR3: CASSQGLARPNTGELFF
J: TRBJ2-2
V: TRBV7-8

CDR3: CASSPRGSTNEKLFF
J: TRBJ1-4
V: TRBV18

CDR3: CATSRDRPVGETQYF
J: TRBJ2-5
V: TRBV15

CDR3: CASSIAGVSYNEQFF
J: TRBJ2-1
V: TRBV19

CDR3: CAILRDRGSGELFF
J: TRBJ2-2
V: TRBV28

CDR3: CASSSQHREGDTEAFF
J: TRBJ1-1
V: TRBV28

CDR3: CASIALGGNQPQHF
J: TRBJ1-5
V: TRBV19

CDR3: CASSVAHKQGPPYGYTF
J: TRBJ1-2
V: TRBV9

CDR3: CASSLVSGNLYGYTF
J: TRBJ1-2
V: TRBV5-4

CDR3: CASSPRPDNEQFF
J: TRBJ2-1
V: TRBV27

CDR3: CASTRGADYTF
J: TRBJ1-2
V: TRBV19

CDR3: CASSWGAGGPHEQFF
J: TRBJ2-1
V: TRBV13

CDR3: CASSLSSAGLGEGGTQYF
J: TRBJ2-3
V: TRBV28